This T cell receptor beta chain was sequenced for a study of cytomegalovirus exposure and HLA in healthy donors. Study background: T cells numbering around 190 million yielded approximately 120 million unique TCR beta sequences in an earlier analysis.

In the case of this clone: The target antigen is unknown.

Study findings and constraints: Follow-up analysis later connected one missense variant in DCLRE1C with trimming of TCR beta V- and J-genes.

Amplification used 60 Vbeta primers and 13 Jbeta primers. The protocol was immunoSEQ multiplex PCR, while the TCRdb copy is restricted to in-frame clones and leaves out a portion. Seen here are approximately 86,000 clones, about two thirds observed once, and the top ten hold almost 8.5%. The sequenced material came from PBMCs. The sequence was obtained from a man aged 60 to 75 in good health and CMV-seronegative.

Here the CDR3 DNA reads TGTGCCAGCAGCCTGCGGACTAGCGGGACAGATACGCAGTATTTT. Its translation is CASSLRTSGTDTQYF. The genes are TRBV5-4 and TRBJ2-3; TRBD2 matches at 11 bases. Trimming took 4 bases from V and 3 from J; bases not matched to a gene: 4. Per the germline V gene, CDR1 is SGHNT and CDR2 is YYREEE (reference sequence). This CDR3 has 15 amino acids. Supplemented by reference TRBV5-4 and TRBJ2-3, the full variable domain reads ETGVTQSPTHLIKTRGQQVTLRCSSQSGHNTVSWYQQALGQGPQFIFQYYREEENGRGNFPPRFSGLQFPNYSSELNVNALELDDSALYLCASSLRTSGTDTQYFGPGTRLTVL.